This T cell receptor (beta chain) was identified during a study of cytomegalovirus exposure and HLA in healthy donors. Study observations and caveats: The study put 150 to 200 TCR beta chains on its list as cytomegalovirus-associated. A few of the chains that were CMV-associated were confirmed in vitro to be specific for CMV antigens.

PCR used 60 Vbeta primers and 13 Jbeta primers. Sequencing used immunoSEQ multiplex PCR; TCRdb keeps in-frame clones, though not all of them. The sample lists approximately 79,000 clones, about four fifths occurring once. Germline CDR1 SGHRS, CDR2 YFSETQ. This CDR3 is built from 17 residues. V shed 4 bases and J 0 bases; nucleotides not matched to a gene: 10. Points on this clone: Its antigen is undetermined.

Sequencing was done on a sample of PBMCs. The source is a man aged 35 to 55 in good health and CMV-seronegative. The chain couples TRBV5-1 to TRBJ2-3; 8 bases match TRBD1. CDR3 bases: TGCGCCAGCAGCCACGGGGGCGACAGGGGAAGCACAGATACGCAGTATTTT. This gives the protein CASSHGGDRGSTDTQYF.